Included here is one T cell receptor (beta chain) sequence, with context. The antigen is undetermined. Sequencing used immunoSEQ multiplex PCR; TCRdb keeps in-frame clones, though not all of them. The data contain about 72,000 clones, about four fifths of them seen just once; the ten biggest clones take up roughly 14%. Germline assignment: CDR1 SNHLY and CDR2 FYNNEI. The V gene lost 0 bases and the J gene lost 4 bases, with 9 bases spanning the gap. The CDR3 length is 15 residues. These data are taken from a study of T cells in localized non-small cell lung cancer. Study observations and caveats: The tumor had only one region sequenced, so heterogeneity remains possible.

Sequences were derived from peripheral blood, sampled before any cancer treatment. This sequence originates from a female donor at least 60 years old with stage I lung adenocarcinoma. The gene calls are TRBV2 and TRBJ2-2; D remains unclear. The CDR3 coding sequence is TGTGCCAGCAGTGAAGCTCCGCCTGGCACCGGGGAGCTGTTTTTT. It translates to CASSEAPPGTGELFF.